Below, one T cell receptor beta chain is given with its context. Its cognate antigen is unknown. This CDR3 has 17 amino acids. From germline, CDR1 is SEHNR and CDR2 FQNEAQ (reference sequence). V shed 4 bases and J 5 bases; nucleotides not matched to a gene: 10. Per sample, about 460 nanograms of biopsy DNA were TCRB immunosequenced. Produced via immunoSEQ multiplex PCR; TCRdb's table is partial and in-frame only. Of over 7,500 clones in the sample, 76% were seen once. This sample was taken from a study of T cell repertoires in ileal Crohn's disease. Study conclusions and caveats: Mucosal expansions were suggested to be mainly CD8 T cells. Endoscopic recurrence occurred in every patient whose clonality exceeded 26.8%.

This sequence originates from an adult with Crohn's disease. This chain joins TRBV7-9 and TRBJ2-2, with 10 nucleotides matching TRBD1. Sequencing was performed on ileal tissue. The CDR3 coding sequence is TGTGCCAGCAGCTGGAACCGGGACAGGGGAATAACCGGGGAGCTGTTTTTT. It encodes CASSWNRDRGITGELFF.